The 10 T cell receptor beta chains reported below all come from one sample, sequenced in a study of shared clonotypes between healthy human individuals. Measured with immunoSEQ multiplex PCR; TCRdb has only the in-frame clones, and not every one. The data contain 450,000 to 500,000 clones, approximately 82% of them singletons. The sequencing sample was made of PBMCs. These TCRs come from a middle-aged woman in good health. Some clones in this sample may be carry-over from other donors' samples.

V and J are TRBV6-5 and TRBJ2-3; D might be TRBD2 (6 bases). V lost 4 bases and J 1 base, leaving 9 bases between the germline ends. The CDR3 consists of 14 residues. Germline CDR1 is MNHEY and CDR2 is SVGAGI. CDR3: CASSSRRGTDTQYF. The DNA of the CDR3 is TGTGCCAGCAGTTCCCGGAGGGGCACAGATACGCAGTATTTT.

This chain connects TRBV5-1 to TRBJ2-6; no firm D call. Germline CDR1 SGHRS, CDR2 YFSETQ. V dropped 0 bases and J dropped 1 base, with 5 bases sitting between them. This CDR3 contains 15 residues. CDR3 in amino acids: CASSLAPSGANVLTF. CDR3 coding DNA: TGCGCCAGCAGCTTGGCGCCTTCTGGGGCCAACGTCCTGACTTTC.

The CDR3 coding sequence is TGTGCCAGCAGCGTAGGTGCTCAAGGCTACGAGCAGTACTTC. Amino acid sequence: CASSVGAQGYEQYF. V and J are TRBV9 and TRBJ2-7, with unresolved D. The CDR3 has 14 residues. Trimming removed 0 bases from V and 3 bases from J, with 10 bases in between. Germline CDR1 is SGDLS and CDR2 is YYNGEE.

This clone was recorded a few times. The CDR3 region has the DNA TGTGCCAGCTTTCCGACAGCTAACACTGAAGCTTTCTTT. Protein: CASFPTANTEAFF. The V gene is TRBV18, the J gene TRBJ1-1; D perhaps matches TRBD1 (5 bases). Germline V gene sequence: CDR1 KGHSH, CDR2 LQKENI. V was trimmed by 7 bases and J by 2 bases, leaving 11 bases between them. This CDR3 region has 13 residues.

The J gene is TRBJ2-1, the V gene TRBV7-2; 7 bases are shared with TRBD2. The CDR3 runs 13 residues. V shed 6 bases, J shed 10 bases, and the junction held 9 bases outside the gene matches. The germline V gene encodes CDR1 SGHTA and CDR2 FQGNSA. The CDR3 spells CASRERLAGEQFF. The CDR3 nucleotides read TGTGCCAGCAGGGAAAGACTAGCCGGGGAGCAGTTCTTC.

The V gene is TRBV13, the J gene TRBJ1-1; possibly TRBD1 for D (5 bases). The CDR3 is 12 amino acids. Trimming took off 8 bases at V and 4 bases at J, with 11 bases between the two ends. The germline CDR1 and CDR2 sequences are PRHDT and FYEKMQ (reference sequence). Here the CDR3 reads CASLREATEAFF. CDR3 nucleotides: TGTGCCAGCCTCAGGGAGGCCACTGAAGCTTTCTTT.

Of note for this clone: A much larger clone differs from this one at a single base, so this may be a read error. CDR3 bases: TGTGCCAGCAGCCCCAACACAGATACGCAGTATTTT. It is translated as CASSPNTDTQYF. This chain connects TRBV9 to TRBJ2-3; D is unclear. V was pared by 4 bases and J by 2 bases, with 5 bases between. The CDR3 runs 12 residues. CDR1 and CDR2 (germline): SGDLS, YYNGEE.

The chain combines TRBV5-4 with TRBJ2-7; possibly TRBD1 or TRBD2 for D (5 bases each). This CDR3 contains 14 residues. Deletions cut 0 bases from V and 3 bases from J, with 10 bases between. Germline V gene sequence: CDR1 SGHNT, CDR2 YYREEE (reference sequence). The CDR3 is CASSLETEGYEQYF. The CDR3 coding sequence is TGTGCCAGCAGCTTGGAGACAGAGGGCTACGAGCAGTACTTC.

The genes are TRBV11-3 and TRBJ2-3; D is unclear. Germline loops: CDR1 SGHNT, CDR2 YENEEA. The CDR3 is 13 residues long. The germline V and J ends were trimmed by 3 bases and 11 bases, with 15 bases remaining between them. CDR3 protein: CASSFGPSGKQYF. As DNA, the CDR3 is TGTGCCAGCAGCTTTGGGCCCTCTGGAAAGCAGTATTTT.

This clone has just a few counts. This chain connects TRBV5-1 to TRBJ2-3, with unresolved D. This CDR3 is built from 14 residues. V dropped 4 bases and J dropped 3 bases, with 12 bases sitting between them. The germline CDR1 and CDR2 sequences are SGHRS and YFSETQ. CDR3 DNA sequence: TGCGCCAGCAGCCTCTTGACAAATACAGATACGCAGTATTTT. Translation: CASSLLTNTDTQYF. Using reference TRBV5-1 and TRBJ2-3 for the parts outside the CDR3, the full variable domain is KAGVTQTPRYLIKTRGQQVTLSCSPISGHRSVSWYQQTPGQGLQFLFEYFSETQRNKGNFPGRFSGRQFSNSRSEMNVSTLELGDSALYLCASSLLTNTDTQYFGPGTRLTVL.